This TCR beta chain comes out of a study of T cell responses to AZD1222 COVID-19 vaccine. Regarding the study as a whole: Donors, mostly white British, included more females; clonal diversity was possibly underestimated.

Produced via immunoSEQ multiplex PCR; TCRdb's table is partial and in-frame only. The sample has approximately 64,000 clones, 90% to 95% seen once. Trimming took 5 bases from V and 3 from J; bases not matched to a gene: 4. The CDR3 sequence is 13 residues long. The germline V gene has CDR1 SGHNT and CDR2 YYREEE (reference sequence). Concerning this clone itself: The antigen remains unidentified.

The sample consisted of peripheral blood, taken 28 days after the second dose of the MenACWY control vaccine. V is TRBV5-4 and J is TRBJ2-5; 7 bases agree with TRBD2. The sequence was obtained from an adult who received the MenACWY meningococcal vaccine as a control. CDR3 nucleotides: TGTGCCAGCAGTTCCCTAGCGGAAGAGACCCAGTACTTC. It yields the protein CASSSLAEETQYF. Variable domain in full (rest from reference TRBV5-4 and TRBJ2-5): ETGVTQSPTHLIKTRGQQVTLRCSSQSGHNTVSWYQQALGQGPQFIFQYYREEENGRGNFPPRFSGLQFPNYSSELNVNALELDDSALYLCASSSLAEETQYFGPGTRLLVL.